The rows below give T cell receptor beta chains drawn from one sample of a study of CD8+ T cells in alopecia areata. TCRdb's copy holds only in-frame clones and misses some; the assay was immunoSEQ multiplex PCR. Here the sample spans around 250,000 clones, under 80% being singletons. The sample was CD4+ T cells sorted from blood, taken at week 0. These receptors were taken from a human donor with alopecia areata. The CDR3 runs from the conserved cysteine through the conserved F or W. A D gene is named only where the DNA matches it firmly. Where a row states a size, it is once, few, many or the class of an expanded clone; other rows omit it.

V gene: TRBV4-1
D gene: .
J gene: TRBJ2-5
clone size: .
CDR3 protein: CASGSSGGSRYF
CDR3 DNA: TGCGCCAGCGGAAGTAGTGGCGGGTCAAGGTACTTC

V gene: TRBV4-3
D gene: .
J gene: TRBJ2-7
clone size: .
CDR3 protein: CASSQGTVSYEQYF
CDR3 DNA: TGCGCCAGCAGCCAAGGGACAGTCTCCTACGAGCAGTACTTC

V gene: TRBV7-3
D gene: .
J gene: TRBJ2-3
clone size: .
CDR3 protein: CASSFGLSTDTQYF
CDR3 DNA: TGTGCCAGCAGCTTTGGACTGAGCACAGATACGCAGTATTTT

V gene: TRBV25-1
D gene: .
J gene: TRBJ1-2
clone size: .
CDR3 protein: CASRLGVGGYTF
CDR3 DNA: TGTGCCAGCCGATTAGGTGTCGGTGGCTACACCTTC

V gene: TRBV30
D gene: TRBD1
J gene: TRBJ1-5
clone size: .
CDR3 protein: CAWSGGGGQGRPQHF
CDR3 DNA: TGTGCCTGGAGCGGGGGAGGGGGACAGGGGAGGCCCCAGCATTTT

V gene: TRBV4-1
D gene: TRBD2
J gene: TRBJ2-3
clone size: .
CDR3 protein: CASSLAMTSGGTDTQYF
CDR3 DNA: TGCGCCAGCAGCCTGGCAATGACTAGCGGGGGCACAGATACGCAGTATTTT

V gene: TRBV29-1
D gene: .
J gene: TRBJ2-4
clone size: .
CDR3 protein: CSVWDGSKNIQYF
CDR3 DNA: TGCAGCGTTTGGGATGGTTCCAAAAACATTCAGTACTTC

V gene: TRBV30
D gene: .
J gene: TRBJ1-6
clone size: .
CDR3 protein: CAWSAARTEYSPLHF
CDR3 DNA: TGTGCCTGGAGTGCAGCAAGGACAGAGTATTCACCCCTCCACTTT

V gene: TRBV5-8
D gene: TRBD1
J gene: TRBJ2-7
clone size: once
CDR3 protein: CASSLEGQGDEQYF
CDR3 DNA: TGTGCCAGCAGCTTGGAGGGACAGGGTGACGAGCAGTACTTC

V gene: TRBV30
D gene: .
J gene: TRBJ2-7
clone size: .
CDR3 protein: CATGYSYEQYF
CDR3 DNA: TGTGCGACGGGTTACTCCTACGAGCAGTACTTC

V gene: TRBV10-3
D gene: .
J gene: TRBJ1-1
clone size: few
CDR3 protein: CAISAVRGRTNTEAFF
CDR3 DNA: TGTGCCATCAGTGCCGTCAGGGGAAGGACGAACACTGAAGCTTTCTTT

V gene: TRBV5-6
D gene: .
J gene: TRBJ2-5
clone size: .
CDR3 protein: CASSSGTLLMETQYF
CDR3 DNA: TGTGCCAGCAGCTCCGGGACACTCCTCATGGAGACCCAGTACTTC

V gene: TRBV4-2
D gene: .
J gene: TRBJ2-3
clone size: .
CDR3 protein: CASSQRDTTDTQYF
CDR3 DNA: TGTGCCAGCAGCCAACGGGACACCACAGATACGCAGTATTTT

V gene: TRBV25-1
D gene: TRBD1
J gene: TRBJ2-2
clone size: .
CDR3 protein: CASRTGGAAGELFF
CDR3 DNA: TGTGCCAGCAGGACAGGGGGCGCCGCCGGGGAGCTGTTTTTT

V gene: TRBV7-9
D gene: TRBD1
J gene: TRBJ2-5
clone size: once
CDR3 protein: CASSPWTGKETQYF
CDR3 DNA: TGTGCCAGCAGCCCATGGACAGGGAAGGAGACCCAGTACTTC

V gene: TRBV9
D gene: .
J gene: TRBJ1-6
clone size: .
CDR3 protein: CASSVGAVYNSPLHF
CDR3 DNA: TGTGCCAGCAGCGTAGGGGCAGTCTATAATTCACCCCTCCACTTT

V gene: TRBV29-1
D gene: .
J gene: TRBJ2-1
clone size: .
CDR3 protein: CSVEVSVGPEQFF
CDR3 DNA: TGCAGCGTTGAAGTCTCCGTGGGGCCCGAGCAGTTCTTC

V gene: TRBV30
D gene: .
J gene: TRBJ2-7
clone size: few
CDR3 protein: CAWTRAGGVSEQYF
CDR3 DNA: TGTGCCTGGACCCGGGCCGGGGGCGTAAGCGAGCAGTACTTC

V gene: TRBV7-9
D gene: .
J gene: TRBJ2-7
clone size: .
CDR3 protein: CASSLGDLGYEQYF
CDR3 DNA: TGTGCCAGCAGCTTAGGGGATCTAGGCTACGAGCAGTACTTC

V gene: TRBV6-5
D gene: .
J gene: TRBJ2-7
clone size: few
CDR3 protein: CASSWGSGEYEQYF
CDR3 DNA: TGTGCCAGCAGTTGGGGGTCAGGCGAGTACGAGCAGTACTTC

V gene: TRBV2
D gene: TRBD1
J gene: TRBJ2-2
clone size: few
CDR3 protein: CASRDRGAGELFF
CDR3 DNA: TGTGCCAGCAGGGACAGGGGCGCCGGGGAGCTGTTTTTT

V gene: TRBV29-1
D gene: TRBD1
J gene: TRBJ2-2
clone size: .
CDR3 protein: CSVNGQGMRELFF
CDR3 DNA: TGCAGCGTGAATGGACAGGGGATGAGGGAGCTGTTTTTT

V gene: TRBV7-9
D gene: .
J gene: TRBJ1-1
clone size: .
CDR3 protein: CASSLPGRANTEAFF
CDR3 DNA: TGTGCCAGCAGCCTCCCCGGCAGGGCCAACACTGAAGCTTTCTTT

V gene: TRBV30
D gene: .
J gene: TRBJ1-1
clone size: once
CDR3 protein: CAWSVVRGTEAFF
CDR3 DNA: TGTGCCTGGAGTGTGGTCCGTGGCACTGAAGCTTTCTTT